The sequence of this T cell receptor beta chain was determined in a study of cytomegalovirus exposure and HLA in healthy donors. This PCR relied on a set of 60 Vbeta primers and 13 Jbeta primers. The protocol was immunoSEQ multiplex PCR, while the TCRdb copy is restricted to in-frame clones and leaves out a portion. The sample holds 150,000 to 200,000 clones, almost 85% seen once. Details on this clone: The antigen is unknown.

General study results and limits: Fewer N-insertions than the roughly 700-donor mean were reportedly shown by an Asian-associated ancestry cluster in a later analysis.

After removal of 3 bases from V and 8 bases from J, the junction contained 11 bases not matched to a gene. Looked up from germline, CDR1 is LNHDA and CDR2 is SQIVND (reference sequence). There are 16 residues in the CDR3. The sample consisted of PBMCs. The V and J genes are TRBV19 and TRBJ1-4; 8 nucleotides line up with TRBD1. The sequence was collected from a girl aged 10 to 17 in good health and CMV-seropositive. CDR3 residues: CASSIRPGQGGEKLFF. CDR3 in DNA: TGTGCCAGTAGTATCCGCCCCGGACAGGGTGGGGAAAAACTGTTTTTT. The whole variable domain, remainder taken from reference TRBV19 and TRBJ1-4, is DGGITQSPKYLFRKEGQNVTLSCEQNLNHDAMYWYRQDPGQGLRLIYYSQIVNDFQKGDIAEGYSVSREKKESFPLTVTSAQKNPTAFYLCASSIRPGQGGEKLFFGSGTQLSVL.